What follows describes a single T cell receptor (beta chain). Its antigen remains unidentified. Germline CDR1 reads SEHNR; CDR2 reads FQNEAQ (reference sequence). V lost 6 bases, J lost 5 bases, and 11 bases lay in between. This CDR3 is 12 amino acids long. The data are from a study of CD8+ T cells in alopecia areata. Study-level background: Among treated patients, oral tofacitinib was administered at 5 to 10 mg twice daily.

Study-level results: More clonal than normal scalp was lesional scalp, particularly alopecia totalis/universalis.

Extracted from the samples, RNA was reverse transcribed into cDNA to serve as the sequencing template. The assay was immunoSEQ multiplex PCR, and TCRdb's table has in-frame clones only and misses some. The sample has under 70,000 clones; roughly 57% are singletons. Sample: CD8+ T cells sorted from blood, taken at week 0. The receptor was isolated from a human donor with alopecia areata. This rearrangement joins TRBV7-9 to TRBJ2-7, with D possibly matching TRBD1 (5 bases). The CDR3 reads CASSGQGNEQYF. In nucleotides, the CDR3 is TGTGCCAGCAGTGGGCAGGGAAACGAGCAGTACTTC.